This T cell receptor (beta chain) came from a study of shared clonotypes between healthy human individuals. Study-level points and caveats: Among donors, the sharing of clonotypes was expected to be influenced by sequencing depth. The sole specimen, blood, was sampled, and tissue repertoires likely differ.

As to this clone: The antigen remains undetermined.

Trimming shortened V by 3 bases and J by 0 bases, and 8 bases separated the two germline ends. The CDR3 spans 15 residues. Germline values: CDR1 MNHEY, CDR2 SMNVEV (reference sequence). Tens of thousands of T cell genomes, or approximately 200 ng DNA, went into the sorted-subset replicate PCRs. Assay: immunoSEQ multiplex PCR; the TCRdb copy retains only in-frame clones and omits some. The data contain 900,000 to 1,200,000 clones, approximately 80% of them singletons. The sequencing sample was made of memory CD4+ T cells from PBMCs. As to subset: CD45RA-negative fraction. The genes are TRBV27 and TRBJ2-2; D unresolved. This clonotype originated in a young man in good health. Some clones in this sample may be carry-over from other donors' samples. CDR3 loop: CASSFEPANTGELFF. CDR3 coding DNA: TGTGCCAGCAGTTTCGAACCCGCGAACACCGGGGAGCTGTTTTTT.